A single sample gave rise to the 21 T cell receptor beta chains below, sequenced in a study of early T cells in non-severe SARS-CoV-2 infection. TCRdb called the 5' RACE reads again in MiXCR, with one record for every CDR3 protein. The sample consists of about 30,000 distinct CDR3 sequences, roughly 5.4% of them appearing once. The specimen sequenced was whole blood. Receptors originate from an adult who was a healthcare worker with PCR-confirmed SARS-CoV-2 infection or an uninfected control (not recorded which).

This clonotype has a count of ten or more. For the CDR3, the DNA is TGTGCCAGCAGCGAGGGTTTGGACAGGGGCTACGAGCAGTACTTC. Translating it yields CASSEGLDRGYEQYF. The rearrangement uses TRBV11-2 and TRBJ2-7; TRBD1 matches at 9 bases. CDR1 and CDR2 (germline): SGHAT, FQNNGV. This CDR3 contains 15 residues. The trim removed 5 bases at V and 3 bases at J, leaving 8 bases unmatched. The complete variable domain, with remaining parts taken from reference TRBV11-2 and TRBJ2-7, reads EAGVAQSPRYKIIEKRQSVAFWCNPISGHATLYWYQQILGQGPKLLIQFQNNGVVDDSQLPKDRFSAERLKGVDSTLKIQPAKLEDSAVYLCASSEGLDRGYEQYFGPGTRLTVT.

A few counts support this clonotype. The chain employs TRBV11-1 and TRBJ2-1; TRBD1 or TRBD2 may be the D gene (5 bases each). V was pared by 2 bases and J by 2 bases, with 10 bases between. CDR1 SGHAT and CDR2 FQDESV come from the germline V gene (reference sequence). The CDR3 spans 15 residues. Here the CDR3 reads CASSLRDRTYNEQFF. The CDR3 nucleotides are TGTGCCAGCAGCTTACGGGACCGCACCTACAATGAGCAGTTCTTC.

Here the CDR3 reads CSVRSGEKLFF. CDR3 coding DNA: TGCAGCGTGAGGAGTGGGGAAAAACTGTTTTTT. The chain is built from TRBV29-1 and TRBJ1-4, with D unresolved. The CDR3 spans 11 residues. CDR1 is SQVTM and CDR2 is ANQGSEA in the germline V gene. The V gene lost 6 bases and the J gene lost 8 bases, with 10 bases spanning the gap.

This clonotype came up many times. The chain combines TRBV5-1 with TRBJ1-6; D remains unclear. Trimming shortened V by 0 bases and J by 8 bases, and 12 bases separated the two germline ends. The CDR3 extends over 15 amino acids. The germline V gene encodes CDR1 SGHRS and CDR2 YFSETQ. CDR3 nucleotides: TGCGCCAGCAGCTTGGACAGCTCCGACGATTCACCCCTCCACTTT. Protein product: CASSLDSSDDSPLHF.

This clonotype has at least ten counts. This chain joins TRBV7-9 and TRBJ2-1; 12 positions agree with TRBD1. This CDR3 comprises 15 residues. V shed 4 bases and J 8 bases; nucleotides not matched to a gene: 6. CDR1 and CDR2 from the germline V gene are SEHNR and FQNEAQ (reference sequence). The CDR3 DNA reads as TGTGCCAGCAGCTCACTTGGGACAGGGGGCTATGAGCAGTTCTTC. Translated, it gives CASSSLGTGGYEQFF.

This clonotype showed up many times. The rearrangement links TRBV29-1 to TRBJ2-6; D ambiguous. CDR3 size: 13 residues. V was cut by 3 bases and J by 0 bases, with 3 bases left in between. The germline gives CDR1 SQVTM, CDR2 ANQGSEA. The CDR3 bases are TGCAGCGTTGAGTCCTCTGGGGCCAACGTCCTGACTTTC. It codes for CSVESSGANVLTF.

There are many counts of this clonotype. V and J are TRBV5-4 and TRBJ2-7, with TRBD2 identical over 13 bases. This CDR3 region has 16 residues. The germline V gene encodes CDR1 SGHNT and CDR2 YYREEE (reference sequence). The V and J ends lost 4 bases and 6 bases, in that order; junction bases with no gene match: 10. This CDR3 is CASSPSWTSGSTEQYF. As DNA, the CDR3 is TGTGCCAGCAGCCCCAGTTGGACTAGCGGGAGTACCGAGCAGTACTTC.

A word on this clonotype: Without the conserved terminal phenylalanine or tryptophan, this CDR3 likely stems from a read error. The chain couples TRBV5-4 to TRBJ1-1; possible D gene TRBD1, 6 bases. CDR1 and CDR2 (germline): SGHNT, YYREEE (reference sequence). The CDR3 is made up of 14 amino acids. Trimming removed 2 bases from V and 2 bases from J, with 10 bases in between. CDR3 bases: TGTGCCAGCAGCTTAGACAGGCGAAACACTGAAGCTTTCTCT. As protein: CASSLDRRNTEAFS.

At least ten counts were recorded for this clonotype. The chain recombines TRBV12-3 or TRBV12-4 with TRBJ2-7; TRBD1 is a possible D gene (5 bases). Trimming removed 2 bases at V and 3 bases at J, with 14 bases between. This CDR3 is 15 amino acids long. CDR3 DNA: TGTGCCAGCAGTTTACGGCAGGGTGGCTACTACGAGCAGTACTTC. It yields the protein CASSLRQGGYYEQYF.

Ten or more counts support this clonotype. The chain uses TRBV7-9 and TRBJ1-5; D not resolved. Trimming cost V 1 base and J 5 bases, with 9 bases left between them. The CDR3 is 14 amino acids. Germline V gives CDR1 SEHNR, CDR2 FQNEAQ (reference sequence). The CDR3 spells CASSLGGVDQPQHF. For the CDR3, the DNA is TGTGCCAGCAGCTTAGGGGGAGTCGATCAGCCCCAGCATTTT.

The chain joins TRBV28 to TRBJ2-1; 8 nucleotides agree with TRBD2. Trimming at V came to 2 bases and at J to 8 bases, leaving 5 bases not matched to a gene. Germline lookup yields CDR1 MDHEN and CDR2 SYDVKM. The CDR3 has 14 residues. This CDR3 reads CASSLGAGVDEQFF. CDR3 bases: TGTGCCAGCAGTTTAGGAGCGGGAGTAGATGAGCAGTTCTTC.

The CDR3 DNA reads as TGTGCCAGCAGCCTCTTAGCGGGAGACAGTGAGCAGTTCTTC. Protein sequence: CASSLLAGDSEQFF. The chain combines TRBV11-2 with TRBJ2-1; TRBD2 matches 9 bases. The ends lost 5 bases at V and 9 bases at J; junction bases unmatched: 8. The germline CDR1 and CDR2 sequences are SGHAT and FQNNGV. The CDR3 sequence is 14 residues long.

The chain combines TRBV28 with TRBJ2-1; tentative D call: TRBD2 (5 bases). Between the trimmed V and J ends, which lost 8 bases and 5 bases, there was a span of 16 bases. CDR1 MDHEN and CDR2 SYDVKM come from the germline V gene. The CDR3 has 14 amino acids. The CDR3 sequence: CASGRSSRNNEQFF. In DNA form, the CDR3 reads TGTGCCAGCGGCCGTTCTAGCAGGAACAATGAGCAGTTCTTC.

The rearrangement links TRBV15 to TRBJ2-3; D is undetermined. CDR3 size: 13 residues. Germline V CDR1 and CDR2: LNHNV, YYDKDF (reference sequence). V was cut by 3 bases and J by 2 bases, with 6 bases left in between. CDR3 region: CATSRRFTDTQYF. CDR3 nucleotide sequence: TGTGCCACCAGCAGGCGGTTCACAGATACGCAGTATTTT.

The table lists this clonotype with a few counts. The chain joins TRBV4-2 to TRBJ2-1, with D maybe TRBD1 (5 bases). V shed 1 base and J shed 8 bases, with 15 bases lying between them. The CDR3 runs to 15 residues. Germline V gene lookup returns CDR1 LGHNA and CDR2 YNFKEQ. CDR3 protein: CASSQGRQGYDEQFF. CDR3 in DNA: TGTGCCAGCAGCCAAGGTCGTCAGGGTTACGATGAGCAGTTCTTC.

By share, this clonotype ranks as medium-sized. The V and J genes are TRBV2 and TRBJ2-3; D is unresolved. Germline lookup yields CDR1 SNHLY and CDR2 FYNNEI. V was trimmed by 7 bases and J by 4 bases, leaving 6 bases between them. The CDR3 spans 11 residues. CDR3 in amino acids: CASILADTQYF. CDR3 in DNA: TGTGCCAGCATACTCGCAGATACGCAGTATTTT.

This clonotype turned up a few times. V and J are TRBV9 and TRBJ1-6, with a weak D call TRBD1 (5 bases). Germline lookup yields CDR1 SGDLS and CDR2 YYNGEE. The CDR3 has 16 amino acids. Deletions cut 4 bases from V and 6 bases from J, with 17 bases between. The CDR3: CASSPRDRPLNSPLHF. The CDR3 DNA reads TGTGCCAGCAGCCCCCGGGACCGGCCGCTTAATTCACCCCTCCACTTT.

The gene calls are TRBV5-1 and TRBJ2-7; 8 nucleotides match TRBD1. The CDR3 is 16 amino acids. After removal of 3 bases from V and 2 bases from J, the junction contained 10 bases not matched to a gene. Germline lookup yields CDR1 SGHRS and CDR2 YFSETQ. The CDR3 is CASSSSDRGRAYEQYF. CDR3 nucleotide sequence: TGCGCCAGCAGCTCCTCCGACAGGGGACGAGCCTACGAGCAGTACTTC.

This clonotype was counted between two and nine times. The chain couples TRBV5-6 to TRBJ1-2; 10 bases are a match to TRBD1. CDR1 SGHDT and CDR2 YYEEEE come from the germline V gene. The CDR3 is made up of 15 amino acids. The V segment lost 4 bases and the J segment 3 bases; nucleotides outside the gene matches: 6. The CDR3 region is CASSGGQGFHYGYTF. The CDR3 nucleotides read TGTGCCAGCAGCGGGGGACAGGGGTTTCACTATGGCTACACCTTC.

This clonotype appeared many times. The J gene is TRBJ2-7, the V gene TRBV18; either TRBD1 or TRBD2 may supply D (6 bases each). The CDR3 contains 15 residues. V was clipped by 6 bases and J by 5 bases, with 20 bases between them. Germline V gene lookup returns CDR1 KGHSH and CDR2 LQKENI. The CDR3 DNA sequence: TGTGCCAGCTCGCCCCCCAGGGGAGGCCGGGACGAGCAGTACTTC. Protein sequence: CASSPPRGGRDEQYF.

There are many counts of this clonotype. J is TRBJ2-1 and V is TRBV7-6; 13 bases are a match to TRBD2. V lost 1 base, J lost 6 bases, and 6 bases stayed unmatched. This CDR3 is 17 amino acids long. Germline-derived CDR1 and CDR2 are SGHVS and FNYEAQ. The chain's CDR3 is CASSLERGLAGSNEQFF. DNA for the CDR3: TGTGCCAGCAGCTTAGAGAGGGGACTAGCGGGATCCAATGAGCAGTTCTTC.